A single sample gave rise to the 13 T cell receptor beta chains below, sequenced in a study of cytomegalovirus exposure and HLA in healthy donors. Data came from immunoSEQ multiplex PCR; TCRdb stores just in-frame clones and leaves some out. The profile covers over 85,000 clones, with 88% appearing a single time and roughly 1.4% taken by the ten largest. The sequencing sample was made of PBMCs. The receptors originated from a woman aged 25 to 39 in good health and CMV-seropositive.

This clone has just one count. The chain uses TRBV5-6 and TRBJ2-5; 15 nucleotides match TRBD2. CDR3 size: 17 residues. With V trimmed by 5 bases and J by 1 base, 6 bases remained unmatched. The germline V gene has CDR1 SGHDT and CDR2 YYEEEE. CDR3 nucleotide sequence: TGTGCCAGCAGTTTCGGACTAGCGGGGGGGGTCCAAGAGACCCAGTACTTC. Translated, it gives CASSFGLAGGVQETQYF. Filled out from reference TRBV5-6 and TRBJ2-5, the complete variable domain reads DAGVTQSPTHLIKTRGQQVTLRCSPKSGHDTVSWYQQALGQGPQFIFQYYEEEERQRGNFPDRFSGHQFPNYSSELNVNALLLGDSALYLCASSFGLAGGVQETQYFGPGTRLLVL.

The genes are TRBV4-1 and TRBJ2-3, with 8 nucleotides matching TRBD1. Trimming took 1 base from V and 2 from J; bases not matched to a gene: 5. This CDR3 has 16 amino acids. Per germline, CDR1 MGHRA and CDR2 YSYEKL. Here the CDR3 DNA reads TGCGCCAGCAGCCAAGGAGGGACAGGAGACACAGATACGCAGTATTTT. This codes for CASSQGGTGDTDTQYF.

This chain links TRBV18 with TRBJ2-1, with D tentatively TRBD1 (5 bases). The CDR3 has 18 amino acids. V lost 1 base to trimming and J lost 0 bases, with 16 bases between them. Germline CDR1 KGHSH, CDR2 LQKENI. CDR3 DNA: TGTGCCAGCTCACCACTATTTGAGACAGTTAGCTCCTACAATGAGCAGTTCTTC. Translation gives CASSPLFETVSSYNEQFF. Variable domain in full (rest from reference TRBV18 and TRBJ2-1): NAGVMQNPRHLVRRRGQEARLRCSPMKGHSHVYWYRQLPEEGLKFMVYLQKENIIDESGMPKERFSAEFPKEGPSILRIQQVVRGDSAAYFCASSPLFETVSSYNEQFFGPGTRLTVL.

This chain connects TRBV11-2 to TRBJ2-1, with D unresolved. This CDR3 is 11 amino acids long. Trimming removed 8 bases from V and 6 bases from J, with 8 bases in between. CDR1 and CDR2 (germline): SGHAT, FQNNGV. CDR3 nucleotides: TGTGCCAGCTCCTACCTCAATGAGCAGTTCTTC. Its protein is CASSYLNEQFF.

The V gene is TRBV28, the J gene TRBJ1-4; TRBD1 matches 12 bases. CDR1 MDHEN and CDR2 SYDVKM come from the germline V gene. This CDR3 is 16 amino acids long. The J segment lost 3 bases and the V segment lost 5 bases, leaving 4 bases of the junction unmatched. In DNA, the CDR3 is TGTGCCAGCAGTAAGGGACAGGGGGCGTCTAATGAAAAACTGTTTTTT. Its translation is CASSKGQGASNEKLFF. The entire variable domain, with the rest obtained from reference TRBV28 and TRBJ1-4, is as follows: DVKVTQSSRYLVKRTGEKVFLECVQDMDHENMFWYRQDPGLGLRLIYFSYDVKMKEKGDIPEGYSVSREKKERFSLILESASTNQTSMYLCASSKGQGASNEKLFFGSGTQLSVL.

V and J are TRBV5-6 and TRBJ1-2, with 12 bases fitting TRBD1. Trimming removed 0 bases from V and 4 bases from J; junction bases left unmatched: 4. Germline V gene lookup returns CDR1 SGHDT and CDR2 YYEEEE. The CDR3 is 16 amino acids. The CDR3 DNA reads as TGTGCCAGCAGCTTGGTGGGACAGGGGGCTGGCTATGGCTACACCTTC. It specifies CASSLVGQGAGYGYTF.

This clone has a single count. The V gene is TRBV2, the J gene TRBJ2-1, with TRBD1 matching over 8 bases. The germline CDR1 and CDR2 sequences are SNHLY and FYNNEI. This CDR3 is 15 amino acids long. The V gene end was trimmed by 7 bases and the J gene end by 9 bases; junction bases not matched to a gene: 14. CDR3 residues: CASMARDRMIGEQFF. For the CDR3, the DNA is TGTGCCAGCATGGCAAGGGACAGGATGATCGGTGAGCAGTTCTTC.

The genes are TRBV6-1 and TRBJ2-6; D call uncertain. The CDR3 is 18 amino acids. Trimming stripped 0 bases from V and 4 bases from J, with 16 bases between. Germline V gene data show CDR1 as MNHNS and CDR2 as SASEGT. The DNA for the CDR3 is TGTGCCAGCAGTGAAGCGCTGGCTTTCAGCGCCGGGGCCAACGTCCTGACTTTC. Translated, it gives CASSEALAFSAGANVLTF.

The chain has TRBV11-1 and TRBJ2-5; 9 bases line up with TRBD1. The length of the CDR3 is 15 residues. V lost 4 bases, J lost 2 bases, and 5 bases stayed unmatched. Germline V gives CDR1 SGHAT, CDR2 FQDESV (reference sequence). The CDR3, as DNA: TGTGCCAGCAGCTCGGGAGACAGGGGGCAAGAGACCCAGTACTTC. This codes for CASSSGDRGQETQYF. The full variable domain, with the rest looked up from reference TRBV11-1 and TRBJ2-5, is EAEVAQSPRYKITEKSQAVAFWCDPISGHATLYWYRQILGQGPELLVQFQDESVVDDSQLPKDRFSAERLKGVDSTLKIQPAELGDSAMYLCASSSGDRGQETQYFGPGTRLLVL.

The chain links TRBV11-2 to TRBJ2-3; 13 bases are a match to TRBD2. The CDR3 is 15 residues long. Germline lookup yields CDR1 SGHAT and CDR2 FQNNGV. The V and J ends lost 6 bases and 8 bases, in that order; junction bases with no gene match: 8. The CDR3 region is CASSPGLAGVGTQYF. The DNA for the CDR3 is TGTGCCAGCAGTCCCGGACTAGCGGGAGTGGGTACGCAGTATTTT. Looking up the rest from reference TRBV11-2 and TRBJ2-3 gives the full variable domain: EAGVAQSPRYKIIEKRQSVAFWCNPISGHATLYWYQQILGQGPKLLIQFQNNGVVDDSQLPKDRFSAERLKGVDSTLKIQPAKLEDSAVYLCASSPGLAGVGTQYFGPGTRLTVL.

V gene TRBV5-6 combines with J gene TRBJ2-3, with a possible D match to TRBD2 (6 bases). The CDR3 length is 14 residues. The V end lost 0 bases, the J end lost 4 bases, and 9 bases lay between the germline ends. In germline, CDR1 is SGHDT, CDR2 YYEEEE. In DNA form, the CDR3 reads TGTGCCAGCAGCTTGGCGGGAGTGGCAGATACGCAGTATTTT. Its translation is CASSLAGVADTQYF.

The chain carries TRBV30 and TRBJ1-5; 7 bases fit TRBD1. V shed 2 bases, J shed 5 bases, and the junction held 6 bases outside the gene matches. CDR1 is GTSNPN, CDR2 SVGIG, per germline (reference sequence). The CDR3 is 14 residues long. The CDR3 spells CAWSIQGPYQPQHF. CDR3 nucleotide sequence: TGTGCCTGGAGTATACAGGGGCCTTATCAGCCCCAGCATTTT.

This clone appeared a single time. The J gene is TRBJ2-1, the V gene TRBV7-9; D possibly corresponds to TRBD1 (5 bases). The germline V and J ends were trimmed by 5 bases and 3 bases, with 14 bases remaining between them. This CDR3 comprises 15 residues. Germline CDR1 reads SEHNR; CDR2 reads FQNEAQ (reference sequence). The CDR3 DNA reads TGTGCCAGCAGCCCTTACTTGACAGTCTACAATGAGCAGTTCTTC. This codes for CASSPYLTVYNEQFF.